Given below is one TCR beta chain in context. Its specificity is not known. This specimen belongs to a study of response to subunit inactivated influenza vaccine. Study results and caveats: New T cells are recruited in small numbers by each seasonal influenza vaccination, according to the authors' suggestion.

Each CDR3 protein gets one entry after TCRdb re-called the RT-PCR reads with MiXCR. The repertoire includes a few hundred thousand distinct CDR3 sequences, roughly 12% of them detected once, and approximately 9.9% sits in the top ten. These records were also assigned to another study, of T cells expressing NK-cell markers. Per that paper: Production of TCR beta cDNA relied on 5'RACE template switching with UMIs. Top CD8+ clonotypes included the dominant CD3+CD56+NKG2C+ clonotypes in several donors.

The source material was PBMCs from blood, sampled on the day of vaccination. This sequence originates from a man aged 50 or older who received an inactivated influenza vaccine.

Here the CDR3 DNA reads TGTGCCAGCAGTTTAATGCGTAATTGGGGCAATCAGCCCCAGCATTTT. Protein sequence: CASSLMRNWGNQPQHF. This chain joins TRBV28 and TRBJ1-5; no firm D call. Germline CDR1 MDHEN, CDR2 SYDVKM. The V end lost 2 bases, the J end lost 2 bases, and 13 bases lay between the germline ends. The CDR3 runs 16 residues. The whole variable domain, remainder taken from reference TRBV28 and TRBJ1-5, is DVKVTQSSRYLVKRTGEKVFLECVQDMDHENMFWYRQDPGLGLRLIYFSYDVKMKEKGDIPEGYSVSREKKERFSLILESASTNQTSMYLCASSLMRNWGNQPQHFGDGTRLSIL.